This TCR beta chain was documented in a study of blood T cell repertoires in COVID-19. About the study: Samples of COVID-19 (acute and convalescent) were obtained from the United States, Italy and Spain.

Using immunoSEQ multiplex PCR, the repertoire was profiled, and TCRdb retains in-frame clones only, with some absent. Of around 70,000 clones in the sample, about four fifths are singletons; the top ten hold around 35%. J lost 3 bases, V lost 3 bases, and 2 bases had no gene match. CDR3 size: 15 residues. Germline assignment: CDR1 SEHNR and CDR2 FQNEAQ (reference sequence). This clone was counted a few times. Material: peripheral blood. The origin of this receptor is a man between 65 and 80 years old with acute or convalescent COVID-19. The V call is TRBV7-9, the J call TRBJ1-3; TRBD1 matches 10 bases. As DNA, the CDR3 is TGTGCCAGCAGCTTCCGGGACAGGGGTGGAAACACCATATATTTT. Protein product: CASSFRDRGGNTIYF. The whole variable domain, filled in from reference TRBV7-9 and TRBJ1-3, reads DTGVSQNPRHKITKRGQNVTFRCDPISEHNRLYWYRQTLGQGPEFLTYFQNEAQLEKSRLLSDRFSAERPKGSFSTLEIQRTEQGDSAMYLCASSFRDRGGNTIYFGEGSWLTVV.